The subject of this entry is one TCR beta chain. Its antigen is still unknown. The PCR was carried out with 60 Vbeta primers and 13 Jbeta primers. Methods used by the authors: It was a later analysis that counted 75 million to 90 million unique TCR beta chains, of which some 10 million were shared. This table comes from immunoSEQ multiplex PCR, and its TCRdb copy is limited to in-frame clones, with some not included. Clonal size and the V and J genes are those of that table, whereas D and trimming came from the DNA. Here the sample spans about 140,000 clones, roughly 74% being singletons. This specimen belongs to a study of cytomegalovirus exposure and HLA in healthy donors. The CDR3 totals 13 residues. Trimming stripped 5 bases from V and 4 bases from J, with 9 bases between. Germline lookup yields CDR1 SGHTA and CDR2 FQGNSA. Broader study findings: It was assumed in the presence/absence analyses that sequencing depth was roughly uniform across donors.

This receptor was identified in a woman younger than 35 in good health and CMV-seropositive. The chain links TRBV7-2 to TRBJ1-5; TRBD1 might be the D (5 bases). Sample: PBMCs. The CDR3 protein is CASSPDSNQPQHF. The CDR3 region has the DNA TGTGCCAGCAGCCCCGACAGTAATCAGCCCCAGCATTTT.